The clone carrying this T cell receptor beta chain was found a few times. Primers included in the PCR were 60 Vbeta and 13 Jbeta primers. Profiling relied on immunoSEQ multiplex PCR, and the TCRdb table lists in-frame clones only, not all of them. This table holds about 200,000 clones, approximately 79% found once. This sample stems from a study of cytomegalovirus exposure and HLA in healthy donors. The V and J ends lost 10 bases and 3 bases, in that order; junction bases with no gene match: 3. In germline, CDR1 is ENHRY, CDR2 SYGVKD. The CDR3 has 14 residues. This chain uses TRBV10-3 with TRBJ2-5, with 15 nucleotides matching TRBD2. The clonotype was recovered from a man over 45 in good health and CMV-seronegative. The sequenced sample consisted of PBMCs. The CDR3 sequence is CATGLAGGEETQYF. CDR3 DNA sequence: TGTGCCACAGGACTAGCGGGAGGGGAAGAGACCCAGTACTTC.